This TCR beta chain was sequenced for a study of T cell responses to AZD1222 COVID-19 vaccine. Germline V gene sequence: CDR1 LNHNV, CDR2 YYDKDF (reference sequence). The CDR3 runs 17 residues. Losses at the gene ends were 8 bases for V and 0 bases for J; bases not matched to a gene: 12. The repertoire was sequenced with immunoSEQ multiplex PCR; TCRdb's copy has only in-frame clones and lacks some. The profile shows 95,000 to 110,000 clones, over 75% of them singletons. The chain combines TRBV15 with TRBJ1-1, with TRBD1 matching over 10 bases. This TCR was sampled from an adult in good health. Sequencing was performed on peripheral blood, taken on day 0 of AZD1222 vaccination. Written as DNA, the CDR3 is TGTGCCACCCAACCCGGACAGGGGGACCTCATGAACACTGAAGCTTTCTTT. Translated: CATQPGQGDLMNTEAFF.